This T cell receptor beta chain was recorded in a study of OX40 agonist ivuxolimab in advanced cancers. Overall study context: Dose-escalation subjects each had hepatocellular carcinoma, melanoma, renal cell or head and neck cancer. Participants, approximately 83% male, averaged roughly 55 years of age, ranging from about 20 to 79. Study outcomes and limitations: Dosing at 0.1 to 3.0 mg/kg was accompanied by clonal expansion of CD4+ and CD8+ blood T cells by week 6. More expanded clones were found, on average, in CD8+ than in CD4+ T cells.

This clone turned up a few times. Antigen unknown. The data were produced by immunoSEQ multiplex PCR, yet TCRdb's version contains in-frame clones alone and is incomplete. The table includes about 75,000 clones, 85% detected once. This CDR3 comprises 14 residues. Per germline, CDR1 MNHEY and CDR2 SMNVEV (reference sequence). V was cut by 2 bases and J by 2 bases, with 7 bases left in between. This chain uses TRBV27 with TRBJ1-5; tentatively, D is TRBD1 (5 bases). Sequencing used CD4+ or CD8+ T cells sorted from blood, obtained in a trial of the OX40 agonist ivuxolimab. This receptor was identified in an adult with an advanced solid tumor such as melanoma, head and neck, liver or kidney cancer. DNA for the CDR3: TGTGCCAGCAGTTTACAGGGCGGCAATCAGCCCCAGCATTTT. Encoded protein: CASSLQGGNQPQHF.